Reported below is one TCR beta chain. This sample was taken from a study of blood T cell repertoires in COVID-19. Whole-study context: Collection of acute and convalescent COVID-19 samples took place in the United States, Italy and Spain.

This CDR3 region has 14 residues. V dropped 2 bases and J dropped 7; count of bases not matched to a gene: 4. Germline V gene data show CDR1 as LNHDA and CDR2 as SQIVND (reference sequence). Across 20 to 25 US areas, participants ranged in age from roughly 18 to 95 years. Cohort allocation depended upon clinical history that participants reported. Original data processing: The authors estimated nucleated cell counts from reference gene primer amplification. Repertoires were generated with immunoSEQ multiplex PCR, while TCRdb's copy carries only in-frame clones and drops some. D and trimming come from the DNA, and the V and J calls and clone size come from that table. The sample contains approximately 150,000 clones, 79% of which appear only once.

Material for sequencing was PBMCs or T cells enriched from blood (not recorded which). The sequence was obtained from a woman aged 65 to 85 in a cohort exposed to, infected with or recovered from COVID-19 (not recorded which). V is TRBV19 and J is TRBJ1-5; 8 nucleotides match TRBD1. DNA of the CDR3: TGTGCCAGTAGTATACAGGGGGCGCGGCAGCCCCAGCATTTT. Its protein is CASSIQGARQPQHF.